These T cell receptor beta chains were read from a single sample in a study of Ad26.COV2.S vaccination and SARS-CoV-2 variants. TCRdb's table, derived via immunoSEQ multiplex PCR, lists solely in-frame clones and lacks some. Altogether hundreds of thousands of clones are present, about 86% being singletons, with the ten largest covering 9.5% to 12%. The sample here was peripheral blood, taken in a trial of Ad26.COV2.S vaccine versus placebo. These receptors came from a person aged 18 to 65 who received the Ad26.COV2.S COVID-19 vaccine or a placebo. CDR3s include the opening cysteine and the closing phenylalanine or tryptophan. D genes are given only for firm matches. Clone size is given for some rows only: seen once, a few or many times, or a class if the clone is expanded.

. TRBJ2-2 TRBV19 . TGTGCCAGTATAACTGGGACCGGGGAGCTGTTTTTT CASITGTGELFF
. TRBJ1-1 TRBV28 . TGTGCCAGCAGTCGACTGACAGACATGAACACTGAAGCTTTCTTT CASSRLTDMNTEAFF
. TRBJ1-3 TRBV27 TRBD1 TGTGCCAGCAGTCCGACAGGGAGCTCTGGAAACACCATATATTTT CASSPTGSSGNTIYF
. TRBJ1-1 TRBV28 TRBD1 TGTGCCAGCAGGGAACAGGGGGCGGCGAACACTGAAGCTTTCTTT CASREQGAANTEAFF
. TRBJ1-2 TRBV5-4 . TGTGCCAGCAGCGATGACAGGTTCTATGGCTACACCTTC CASSDDRFYGYTF
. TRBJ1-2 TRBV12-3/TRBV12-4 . TGTGCCAGCAGTCTCGATTTCTATGGCTACACCTTC CASSLDFYGYTF
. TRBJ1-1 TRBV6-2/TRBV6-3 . TGTGCCAGCAGTTACTTGGGAGTGAACACTGAAGCTTTCTTT CASSYLGVNTEAFF
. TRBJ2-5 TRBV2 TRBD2 TGTGCCAGCGGGGGGGAGAGACAAGAGACCCAGTACTTC CASGGERQETQYF
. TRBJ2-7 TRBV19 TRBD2 TGTGCCAGTAGTATATCTCCGGGACTAGCGTACGACGAGCAGTACTTC CASSISPGLAYDEQYF
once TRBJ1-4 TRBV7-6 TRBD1 TGTGCCAGCAGCCCAAGACAGGGGGCCTCTAATGAAAAACTGTTTTTT CASSPRQGASNEKLFF
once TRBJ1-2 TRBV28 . TGTGCCAGCAGTGATCCAACAGGGATTTATGGCTACACCTTC CASSDPTGIYGYTF
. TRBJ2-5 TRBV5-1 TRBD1 TGCGCCAGCAGCTTGGGAAGGACAGGGGGCAGACAAGAGACCCAGTACTTC CASSLGRTGGRQETQYF
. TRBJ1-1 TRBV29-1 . TGCAGCGTCGAGAAGAGGATGAACACTGAAGCTTTCTTT CSVEKRMNTEAFF
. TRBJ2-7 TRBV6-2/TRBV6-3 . TGTGCCAGCAGTCAGGACAGCACCTACGAGCAGTACTTC CASSQDSTYEQYF
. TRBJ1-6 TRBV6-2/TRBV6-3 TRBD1 TGTGCCAGCAGTAGAACCATTTGGAAAGACAGGGCGAGTTCACCCCTCCACTTT CASSRTIWKDRASSPLHF
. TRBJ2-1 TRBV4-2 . TGTGCCAGCAGCCAAGGACGGGTCGGTGAGCAGTTCTTC CASSQGRVGEQFF